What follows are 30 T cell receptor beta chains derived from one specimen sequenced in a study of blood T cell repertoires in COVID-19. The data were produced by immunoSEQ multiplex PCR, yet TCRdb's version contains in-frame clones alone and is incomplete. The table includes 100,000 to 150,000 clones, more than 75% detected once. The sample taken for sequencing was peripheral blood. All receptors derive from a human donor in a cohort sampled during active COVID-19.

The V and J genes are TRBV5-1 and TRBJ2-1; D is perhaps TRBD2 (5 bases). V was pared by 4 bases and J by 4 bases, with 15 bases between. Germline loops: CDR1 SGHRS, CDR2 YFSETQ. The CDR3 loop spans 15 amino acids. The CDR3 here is CASSPGGLQYNEQFF. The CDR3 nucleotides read TGCGCCAGCAGCCCAGGAGGCCTACAATACAATGAGCAGTTCTTC.

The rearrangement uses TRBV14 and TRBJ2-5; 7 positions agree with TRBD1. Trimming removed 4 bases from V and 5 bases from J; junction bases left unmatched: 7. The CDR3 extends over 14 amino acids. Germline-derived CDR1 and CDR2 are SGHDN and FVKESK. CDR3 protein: CASSPLGRGETQYF. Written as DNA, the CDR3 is TGTGCCAGCAGCCCCCTAGGCAGGGGGGAGACCCAGTACTTC.

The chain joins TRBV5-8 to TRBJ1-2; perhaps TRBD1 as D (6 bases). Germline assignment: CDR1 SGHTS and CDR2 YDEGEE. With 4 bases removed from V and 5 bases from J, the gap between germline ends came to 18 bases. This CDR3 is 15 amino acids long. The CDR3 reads CASSLGLGHSYGYTF. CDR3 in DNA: TGTGCCAGCAGCCTGGGGCTGGGACACTCTTATGGCTACACCTTC.

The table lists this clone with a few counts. CDR3: CASGSSGTDTQYF. The CDR3 DNA is TGTGCTAGTGGTTCCTCGGGGACAGATACGCAGTATTTT. V is TRBV12-5 and J is TRBJ2-3; a possible D gene is TRBD2 (5 bases). The CDR3 contains 13 residues. In germline, CDR1 is LGHNT, CDR2 FRNRAP. Trimming stripped 4 bases from V and 3 bases from J, with 8 bases between. Supplemented by reference TRBV12-5 and TRBJ2-3, the full variable domain reads DARVTQTPRHKVTEMGQEVTMRCQPILGHNTVFWYRQTMMQGLELLAYFRNRAPLDDSGMPKDRFSAEMPDATLATLKIQPSEPRDSAVYFCASGSSGTDTQYFGPGTRLTVL.

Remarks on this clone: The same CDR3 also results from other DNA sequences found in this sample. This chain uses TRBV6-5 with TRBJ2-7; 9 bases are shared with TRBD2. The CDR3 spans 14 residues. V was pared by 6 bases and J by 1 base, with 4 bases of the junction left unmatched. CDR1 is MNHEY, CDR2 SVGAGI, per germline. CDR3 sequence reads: CASRGTSFSYEQYF. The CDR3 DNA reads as TGTGCCAGCAGGGGGACTAGCTTTTCCTACGAGCAGTACTTC.

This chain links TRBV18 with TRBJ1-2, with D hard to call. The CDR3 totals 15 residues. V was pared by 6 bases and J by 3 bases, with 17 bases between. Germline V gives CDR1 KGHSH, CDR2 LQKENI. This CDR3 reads CASSLNSKNDYGYTF. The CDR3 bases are TGTGCCAGCTCTCTGAACTCAAAGAACGACTATGGCTACACCTTC. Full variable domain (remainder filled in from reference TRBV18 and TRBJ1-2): NAGVMQNPRHLVRRRGQEARLRCSPMKGHSHVYWYRQLPEEGLKFMVYLQKENIIDESGMPKERFSAEFPKEGPSILRIQQVVRGDSAAYFCASSLNSKNDYGYTFGSGTRLTVV.

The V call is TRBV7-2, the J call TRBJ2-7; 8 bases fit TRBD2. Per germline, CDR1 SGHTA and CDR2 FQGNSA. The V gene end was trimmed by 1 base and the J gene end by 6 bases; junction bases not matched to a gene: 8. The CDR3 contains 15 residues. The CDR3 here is CASSLDGGRFLEQYF. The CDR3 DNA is TGTGCCAGCAGCTTAGACGGCGGGAGGTTCCTCGAGCAGTACTTC.

The CDR3 DNA reads as TGTGCCAGCAGTTTAGGGCCGGCACAGGGCTACGAGCAGTACTTC. It translates to CASSLGPAQGYEQYF. The chain is built from TRBV27 and TRBJ2-7, with D perhaps matching TRBD1 (6 bases). This CDR3 is 15 amino acids long. Germline assignment: CDR1 MNHEY and CDR2 SMNVEV (reference sequence). Trimming left V 2 bases short and J 3 bases short, with 14 bases between.

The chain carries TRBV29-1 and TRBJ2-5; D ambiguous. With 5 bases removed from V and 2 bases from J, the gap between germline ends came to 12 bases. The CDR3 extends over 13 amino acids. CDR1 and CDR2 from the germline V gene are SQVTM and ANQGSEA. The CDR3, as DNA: TGCAGCGTTCGAGCAGCGCTTCAAGAGACCCAGTACTTC. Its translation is CSVRAALQETQYF.

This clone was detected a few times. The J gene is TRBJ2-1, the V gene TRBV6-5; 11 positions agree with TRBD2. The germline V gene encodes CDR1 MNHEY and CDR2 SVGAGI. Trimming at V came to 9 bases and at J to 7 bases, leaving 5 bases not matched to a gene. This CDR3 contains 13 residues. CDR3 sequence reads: CASTSGSLNEQFF. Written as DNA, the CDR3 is TGTGCCAGTACTAGCGGGAGTTTGAATGAGCAGTTCTTC.

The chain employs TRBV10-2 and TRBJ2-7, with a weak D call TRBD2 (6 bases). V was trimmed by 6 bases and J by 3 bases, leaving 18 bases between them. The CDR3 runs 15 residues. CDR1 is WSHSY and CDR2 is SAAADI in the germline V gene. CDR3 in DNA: TGCGCCAGCAGACGGAGGGAGACCTCCTTCTACGAGCAGTACTTC. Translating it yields CASRRRETSFYEQYF.

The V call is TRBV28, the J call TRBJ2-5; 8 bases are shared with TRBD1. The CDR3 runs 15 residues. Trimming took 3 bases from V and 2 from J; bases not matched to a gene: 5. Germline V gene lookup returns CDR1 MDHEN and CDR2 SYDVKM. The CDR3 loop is CASSFPGGWQETQYF. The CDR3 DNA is TGTGCCAGCAGTTTTCCAGGGGGCTGGCAAGAGACCCAGTACTTC.

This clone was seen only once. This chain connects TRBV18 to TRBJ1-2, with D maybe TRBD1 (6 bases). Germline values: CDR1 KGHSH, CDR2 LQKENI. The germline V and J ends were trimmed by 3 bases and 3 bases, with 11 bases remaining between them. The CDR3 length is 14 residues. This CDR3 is CASSPNRDYYGYTF. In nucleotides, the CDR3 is TGTGCCAGCTCACCTAACAGGGATTACTATGGCTACACCTTC. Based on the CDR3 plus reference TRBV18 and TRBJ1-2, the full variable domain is NAGVMQNPRHLVRRRGQEARLRCSPMKGHSHVYWYRQLPEEGLKFMVYLQKENIIDESGMPKERFSAEFPKEGPSILRIQQVVRGDSAAYFCASSPNRDYYGYTFGSGTRLTVV.

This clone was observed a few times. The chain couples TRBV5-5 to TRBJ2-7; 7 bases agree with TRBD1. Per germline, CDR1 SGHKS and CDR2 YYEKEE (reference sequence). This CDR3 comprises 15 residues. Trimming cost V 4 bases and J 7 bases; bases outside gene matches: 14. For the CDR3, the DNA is TGTGCCAGCAGCCCACAGGGGAACATTGTGAGGGAGCAGTACTTC. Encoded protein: CASSPQGNIVREQYF.

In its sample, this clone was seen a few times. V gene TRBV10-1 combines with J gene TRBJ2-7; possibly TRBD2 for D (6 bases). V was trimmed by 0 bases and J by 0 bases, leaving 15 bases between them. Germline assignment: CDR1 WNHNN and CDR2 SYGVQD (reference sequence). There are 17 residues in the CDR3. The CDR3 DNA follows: TGCGCCAGCAGTGAGTCGATAGCGGAGGCGAGCTCCTACGAGCAGTACTTC. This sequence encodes CASSESIAEASSYEQYF.

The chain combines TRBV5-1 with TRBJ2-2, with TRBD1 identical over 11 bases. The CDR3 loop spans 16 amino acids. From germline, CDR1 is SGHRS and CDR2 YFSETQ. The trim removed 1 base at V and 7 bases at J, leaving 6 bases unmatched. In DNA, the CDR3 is TGCGCCAGCAGCTTGAAAAGGACAGGGGGCAACGGGGAGCTGTTTTTT. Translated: CASSLKRTGGNGELFF. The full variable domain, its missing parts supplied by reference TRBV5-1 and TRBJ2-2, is KAGVTQTPRYLIKTRGQQVTLSCSPISGHRSVSWYQQTPGQGLQFLFEYFSETQRNKGNFPGRFSGRQFSNSRSEMNVSTLELGDSALYLCASSLKRTGGNGELFFGEGSRLTVL.

The CDR3 here is CASSLGQGVLYEQYF. As DNA, the CDR3 is TGCGCCAGCAGCCTTGGACAGGGGGTATTATACGAGCAGTACTTC. This chain connects TRBV4-3 to TRBJ2-7; 10 bases line up with TRBD1. There are 15 residues in the CDR3. J lost 4 bases, V lost 4 bases, and 7 bases had no gene match. The germline V gene has CDR1 LGHNA and CDR2 YSLEER.

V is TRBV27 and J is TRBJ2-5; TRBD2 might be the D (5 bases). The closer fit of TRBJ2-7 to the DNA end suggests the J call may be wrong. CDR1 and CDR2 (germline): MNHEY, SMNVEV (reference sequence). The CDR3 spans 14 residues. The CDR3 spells CATKRLASSYEQYF. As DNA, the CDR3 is TGTGCCACGAAAAGGTTAGCGAGTTCCTACGAGCAGTACTTC.

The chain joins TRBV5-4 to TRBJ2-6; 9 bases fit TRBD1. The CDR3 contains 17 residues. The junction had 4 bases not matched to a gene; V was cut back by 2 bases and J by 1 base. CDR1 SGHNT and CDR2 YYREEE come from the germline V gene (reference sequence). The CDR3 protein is CASSLQGAGSGANVLTF. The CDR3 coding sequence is TGTGCCAGCAGCTTACAGGGGGCCGGGTCTGGGGCCAACGTCCTGACTTTC.

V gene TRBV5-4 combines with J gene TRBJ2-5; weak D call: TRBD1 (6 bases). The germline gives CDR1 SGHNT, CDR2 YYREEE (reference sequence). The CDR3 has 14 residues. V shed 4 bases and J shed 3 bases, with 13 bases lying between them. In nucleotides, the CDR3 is TGTGCCAGCAGCGAGGACAGTCAGAAAGAGACCCAGTACTTC. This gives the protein CASSEDSQKETQYF.

CDR3 in DNA: TGTGCCACCAGCGGGATCGGAGATACGCAGTATTTT. Its protein product is CATSGIGDTQYF. This rearrangement joins TRBV24-1 to TRBJ2-3; D might be TRBD2 (5 bases). V was clipped by 7 bases and J by 5 bases, with 9 bases between them. The CDR3 extends over 12 amino acids. Germline V gene lookup returns CDR1 KGHDR and CDR2 SFDVKD.

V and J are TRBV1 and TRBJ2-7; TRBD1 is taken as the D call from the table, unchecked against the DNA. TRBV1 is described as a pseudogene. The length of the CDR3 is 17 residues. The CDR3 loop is CTSSQVLTGWGPYEQYF. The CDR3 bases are TGCACCAGCAGCCAAGTCTTGACGGGGTGGGGGCCCTACGAGCAGTACTTC.

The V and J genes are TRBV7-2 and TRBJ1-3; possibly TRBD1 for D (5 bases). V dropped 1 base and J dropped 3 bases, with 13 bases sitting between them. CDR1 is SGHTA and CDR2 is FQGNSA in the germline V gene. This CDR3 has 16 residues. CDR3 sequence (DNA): TGTGCCAGCAGCTTAGACCGGGGGGTCTATGGAAACACCATATATTTT. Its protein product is CASSLDRGVYGNTIYF.

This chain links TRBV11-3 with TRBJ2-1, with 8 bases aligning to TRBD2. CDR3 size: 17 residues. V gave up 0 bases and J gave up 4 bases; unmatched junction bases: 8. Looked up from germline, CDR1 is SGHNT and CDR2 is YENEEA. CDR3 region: CASSLDLGREVYNEQFF. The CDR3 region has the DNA TGTGCCAGCAGCTTAGATCTTGGGCGGGAGGTTTACAATGAGCAGTTCTTC.

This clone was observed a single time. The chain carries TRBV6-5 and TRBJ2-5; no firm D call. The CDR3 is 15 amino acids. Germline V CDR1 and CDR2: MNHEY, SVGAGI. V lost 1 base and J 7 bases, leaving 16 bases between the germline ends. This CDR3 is CASSYLSTEVGTQYF. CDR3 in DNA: TGTGCCAGCAGTTACTTGTCAACCGAGGTGGGGACCCAGTACTTC.

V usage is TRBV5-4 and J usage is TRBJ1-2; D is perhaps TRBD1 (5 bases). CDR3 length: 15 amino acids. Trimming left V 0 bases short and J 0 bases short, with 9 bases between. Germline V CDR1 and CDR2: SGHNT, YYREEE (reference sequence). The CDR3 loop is CASSLAGDPNYGYTF. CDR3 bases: TGTGCCAGCAGCTTGGCGGGGGACCCTAACTATGGCTACACCTTC. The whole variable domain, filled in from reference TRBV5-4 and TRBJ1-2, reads ETGVTQSPTHLIKTRGQQVTLRCSSQSGHNTVSWYQQALGQGPQFIFQYYREEENGRGNFPPRFSGLQFPNYSSELNVNALELDDSALYLCASSLAGDPNYGYTFGSGTRLTVV.

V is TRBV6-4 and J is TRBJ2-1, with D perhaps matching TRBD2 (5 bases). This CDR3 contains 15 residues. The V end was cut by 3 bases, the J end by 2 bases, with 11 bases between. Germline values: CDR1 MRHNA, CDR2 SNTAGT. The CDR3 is CASSEEPSPYNEQFF. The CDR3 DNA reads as TGTGCCAGCAGTGAAGAGCCTAGCCCCTACAATGAGCAGTTCTTC.

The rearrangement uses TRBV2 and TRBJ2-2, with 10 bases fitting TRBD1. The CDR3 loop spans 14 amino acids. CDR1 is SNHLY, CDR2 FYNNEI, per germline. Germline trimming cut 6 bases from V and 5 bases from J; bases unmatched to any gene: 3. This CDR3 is CASRRDRGTGELFF. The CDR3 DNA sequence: TGTGCCAGCAGAAGGGACAGGGGAACCGGGGAGCTGTTTTTT.

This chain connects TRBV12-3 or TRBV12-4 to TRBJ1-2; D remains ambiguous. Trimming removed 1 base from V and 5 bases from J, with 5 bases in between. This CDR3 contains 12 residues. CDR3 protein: CASSLGEYGYTF. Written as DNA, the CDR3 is TGTGCCAGCAGTTTAGGGGAGTATGGCTACACCTTC.

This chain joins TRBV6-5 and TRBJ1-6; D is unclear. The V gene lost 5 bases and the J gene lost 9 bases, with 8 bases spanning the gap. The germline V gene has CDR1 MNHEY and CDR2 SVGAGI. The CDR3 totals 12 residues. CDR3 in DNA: TGTGCCAGCAGTCAACCGGTTTCACCCCTCCACTTT. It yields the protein CASSQPVSPLHF.